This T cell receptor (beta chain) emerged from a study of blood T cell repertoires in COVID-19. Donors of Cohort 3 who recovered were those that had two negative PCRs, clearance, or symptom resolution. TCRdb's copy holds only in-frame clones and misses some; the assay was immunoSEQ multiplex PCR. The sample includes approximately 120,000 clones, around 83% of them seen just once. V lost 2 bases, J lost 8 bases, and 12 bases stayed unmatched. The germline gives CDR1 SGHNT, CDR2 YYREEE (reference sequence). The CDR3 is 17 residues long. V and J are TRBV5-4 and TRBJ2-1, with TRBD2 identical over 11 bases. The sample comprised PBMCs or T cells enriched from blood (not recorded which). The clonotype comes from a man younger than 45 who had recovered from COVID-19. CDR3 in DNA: TGTGCCAGCAGCTTTACGCTACTAGCGGGAGAAGGGGATGAGCAGTTCTTC. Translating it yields CASSFTLLAGEGDEQFF.